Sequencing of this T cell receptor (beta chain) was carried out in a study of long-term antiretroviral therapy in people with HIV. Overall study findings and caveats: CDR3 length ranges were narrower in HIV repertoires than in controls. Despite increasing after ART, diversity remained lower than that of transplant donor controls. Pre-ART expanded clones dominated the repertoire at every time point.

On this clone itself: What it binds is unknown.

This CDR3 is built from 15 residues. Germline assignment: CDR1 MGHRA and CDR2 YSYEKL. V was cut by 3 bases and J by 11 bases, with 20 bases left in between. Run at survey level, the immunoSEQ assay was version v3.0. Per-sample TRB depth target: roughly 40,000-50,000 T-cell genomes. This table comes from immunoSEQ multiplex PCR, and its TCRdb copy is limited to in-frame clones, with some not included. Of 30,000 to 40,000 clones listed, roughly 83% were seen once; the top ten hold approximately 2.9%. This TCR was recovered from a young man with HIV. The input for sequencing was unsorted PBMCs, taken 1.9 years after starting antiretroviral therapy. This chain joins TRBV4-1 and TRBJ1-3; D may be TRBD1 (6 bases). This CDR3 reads CASSHGQNPSGAIYF. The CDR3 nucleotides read TGCGCCAGCAGCCACGGACAGAACCCTTCGGGGGCCATATATTTT.